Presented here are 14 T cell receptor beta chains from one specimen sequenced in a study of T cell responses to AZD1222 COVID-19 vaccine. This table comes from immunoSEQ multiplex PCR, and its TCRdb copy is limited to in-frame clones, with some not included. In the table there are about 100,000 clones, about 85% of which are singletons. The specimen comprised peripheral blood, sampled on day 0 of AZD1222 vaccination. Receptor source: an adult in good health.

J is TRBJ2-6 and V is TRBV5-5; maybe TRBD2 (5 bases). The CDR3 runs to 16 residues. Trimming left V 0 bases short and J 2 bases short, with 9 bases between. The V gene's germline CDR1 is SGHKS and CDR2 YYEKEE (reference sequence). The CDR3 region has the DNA TGTGCCAGCAGCTTGGGGCCGGGGACTGGGGCCAACGTCCTGACTTTC. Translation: CASSLGPGTGANVLTF.

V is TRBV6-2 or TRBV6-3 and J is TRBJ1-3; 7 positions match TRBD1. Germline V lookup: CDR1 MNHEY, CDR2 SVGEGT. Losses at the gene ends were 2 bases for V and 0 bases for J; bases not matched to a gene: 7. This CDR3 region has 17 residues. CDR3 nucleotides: TGTGCCAGCAGTTACCTCGGCAGGGGGACCTCTGGAAACACCATATATTTT. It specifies CASSYLGRGTSGNTIYF.

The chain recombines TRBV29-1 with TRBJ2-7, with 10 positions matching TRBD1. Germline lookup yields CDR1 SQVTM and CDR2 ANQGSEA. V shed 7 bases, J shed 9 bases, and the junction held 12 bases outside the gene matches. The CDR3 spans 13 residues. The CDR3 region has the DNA TGCAGCGCCGGAGGACAGGGGGGCGCTGGGCAGTACTTC. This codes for CSAGGQGGAGQYF.

In nucleotides, the CDR3 is TGTGCCAGCAGTGTTCCTGGTGAAGCTTTCTTT. Amino acid sequence: CASSVPGEAFF. V usage is TRBV28 and J usage is TRBJ1-1; D remains unclear. This CDR3 comprises 11 residues. Germline-derived CDR1 and CDR2 are MDHEN and SYDVKM. Trimming removed 5 bases from V and 7 bases from J, with 8 bases in between.

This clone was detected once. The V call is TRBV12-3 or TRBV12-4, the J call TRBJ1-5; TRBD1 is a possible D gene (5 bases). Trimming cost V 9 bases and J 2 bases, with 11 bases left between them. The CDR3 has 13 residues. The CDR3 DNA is TGTGCCAGTACAGGAGAAGGCAATCAGCCCCAGCATTTT. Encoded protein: CASTGEGNQPQHF.

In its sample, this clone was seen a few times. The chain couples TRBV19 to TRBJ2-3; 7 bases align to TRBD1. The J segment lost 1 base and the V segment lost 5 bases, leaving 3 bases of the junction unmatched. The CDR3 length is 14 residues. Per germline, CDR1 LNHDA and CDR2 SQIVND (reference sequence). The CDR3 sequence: CASSWGTGTDTQYF. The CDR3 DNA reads TGTGCCAGTAGTTGGGGGACAGGCACAGATACGCAGTATTTT.

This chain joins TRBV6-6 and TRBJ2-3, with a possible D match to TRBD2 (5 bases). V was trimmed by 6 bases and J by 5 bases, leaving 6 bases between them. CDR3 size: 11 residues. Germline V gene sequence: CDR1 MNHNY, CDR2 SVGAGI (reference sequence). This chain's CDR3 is CASRRGDTQYF. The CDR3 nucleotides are TGTGCCAGCAGACGGGGAGATACGCAGTATTTT.

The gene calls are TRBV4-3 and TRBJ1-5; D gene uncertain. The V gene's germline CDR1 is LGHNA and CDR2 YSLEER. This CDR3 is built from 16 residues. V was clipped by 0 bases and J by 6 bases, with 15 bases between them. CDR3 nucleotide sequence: TGCGCCAGCAGCCAAGATCGTAGTGGGTTTGGTCAGCCCCAGCATTTT. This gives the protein CASSQDRSGFGQPQHF.

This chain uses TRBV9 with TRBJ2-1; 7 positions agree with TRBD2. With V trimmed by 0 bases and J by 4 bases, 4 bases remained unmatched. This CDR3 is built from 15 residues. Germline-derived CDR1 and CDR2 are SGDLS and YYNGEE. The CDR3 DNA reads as TGTGCCAGCAGCGTAGGTAGCGGGCATTACAATGAGCAGTTCTTC. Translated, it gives CASSVGSGHYNEQFF.

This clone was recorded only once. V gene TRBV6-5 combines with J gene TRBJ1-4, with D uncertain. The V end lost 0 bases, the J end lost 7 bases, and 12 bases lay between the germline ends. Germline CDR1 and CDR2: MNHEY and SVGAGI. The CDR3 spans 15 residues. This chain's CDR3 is CASSYSPDGVEKLFF. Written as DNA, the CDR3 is TGTGCCAGCAGTTACTCGCCGGACGGTGTTGAAAAACTGTTTTTT.

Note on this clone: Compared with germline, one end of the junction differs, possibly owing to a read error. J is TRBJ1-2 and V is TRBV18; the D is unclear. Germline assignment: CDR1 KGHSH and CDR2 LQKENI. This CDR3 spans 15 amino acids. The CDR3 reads CASSPPGLANYGYTF. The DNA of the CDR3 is TGTGCCAGCTCCCCACCGGGGTTAGCTAACTATGGCTACACCTTC.

Written as DNA, the CDR3 is TGCAGCGTTCGTTTAATTTTGGATACGCAGTATTTT. Translated, it gives CSVRLILDTQYF. J is TRBJ2-3 and V is TRBV29-1; D gene uncertain. V gave up 5 bases and J gave up 6 bases, with 12 bases separating them. CDR3 length: 12 residues. Germline V gives CDR1 SQVTM, CDR2 ANQGSEA.

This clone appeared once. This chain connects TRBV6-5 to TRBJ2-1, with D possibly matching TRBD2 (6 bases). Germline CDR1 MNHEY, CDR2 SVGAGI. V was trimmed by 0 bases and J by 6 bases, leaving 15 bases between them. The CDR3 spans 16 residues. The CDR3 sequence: CASSYSRLVSANEQFF. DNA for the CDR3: TGTGCCAGCAGTTACTCCCGACTAGTTAGTGCCAATGAGCAGTTCTTC.

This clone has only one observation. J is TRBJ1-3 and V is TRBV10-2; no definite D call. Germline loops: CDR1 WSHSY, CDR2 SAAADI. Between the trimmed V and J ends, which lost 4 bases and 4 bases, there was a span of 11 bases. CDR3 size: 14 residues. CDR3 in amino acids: CASSVPYPGNTIYF. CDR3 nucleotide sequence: TGCGCCAGCAGTGTCCCCTATCCGGGAAACACCATATATTTT.